These 30 T cell receptor beta chains came from one sample sequenced in a study of blood T cell dynamics during melanoma immunotherapy. The repertoire was sequenced with immunoSEQ multiplex PCR; TCRdb's copy has only in-frame clones and lacks some. This sample has about 15,000 clones, with about 85% found just once. Time point denoted: pre-treatment baseline. The starting material was blood, obtained from a patient treated with checkpoint blockade. These receptors were taken from a human donor with melanoma.

This clone has just one count. The chain employs TRBV19 and TRBJ1-1; TRBD1 might be the D (6 bases). The CDR3 is 14 amino acids. Germline CDR1 is LNHDA and CDR2 is SQIVND (reference sequence). Trimming took 7 bases from V and 6 from J, leaving 18 bases between them. For the CDR3, the DNA is TGTGCCAGTACCTTAGGGGGGGTGTCGGCTGAAGCTTTCTTT. This gives the protein CASTLGGVSAEAFF.

The V gene is TRBV7-9, the J gene TRBJ2-1, with a weak D call TRBD1 (5 bases). The CDR3 is 15 amino acids. Germline V gene data show CDR1 as SEHNR and CDR2 as FQNEAQ (reference sequence). The germline V and J ends were trimmed by 5 bases and 3 bases, with 14 bases remaining between them. This chain's CDR3 is CASSPRYRSYNEQFF. CDR3 nucleotide sequence: TGTGCCAGCAGCCCACGGTACAGGAGCTACAATGAGCAGTTCTTC.

The table lists this clone with a count of one. The rearrangement links TRBV4-1 to TRBJ2-5; TRBD2 might be the D (7 bases). The J call may be faulty, since TRBJ2-7 better matches the DNA end. The CDR3 is 15 residues long. Germline V gene lookup returns CDR1 MGHRA and CDR2 YSYEKL. The CDR3 bases are TGCGCCAGCAGCCCCCGGGCGGGGGACACCTACGAGCAGTACTTC. As protein: CASSPRAGDTYEQYF.

V and J are TRBV29-1 and TRBJ1-3; 8 bases line up with TRBD1. CDR3 length: 14 amino acids. V gave up 7 bases and J gave up 1 base; unmatched junction bases: 6. Germline CDR1 SQVTM, CDR2 ANQGSEA. CDR3 sequence reads: CSARTGTSGNTIYF. Written as DNA, the CDR3 is TGCAGCGCAAGGACAGGGACTTCTGGAAACACCATATATTTT.

This clone showed up just a few times. J is TRBJ1-1 and V is TRBV10-3; D gene uncertain. CDR1 is ENHRY and CDR2 is SYGVKD in the germline V gene. CDR3 length equals 13 residues. The V gene lost 3 bases and the J gene lost 1 base, with 6 bases spanning the gap. The DNA of the CDR3 is TGTGCCATCAGTGATCGAGGGAACACTGAAGCTTTCTTT. Amino acids: CAISDRGNTEAFF.

This clone was seen only once. The rearrangement joins TRBV6-5 to TRBJ1-2; 9 positions match TRBD1. V shed 4 bases, J shed 4 bases, and the junction held 1 base outside the gene matches. The CDR3 runs 13 residues. Germline V gene lookup returns CDR1 MNHEY and CDR2 SVGAGI. CDR3 sequence (DNA): TGTGCCAGCAGTTGGACAGGGGCCTATGGCTACACCTTC. Residues: CASSWTGAYGYTF.

This chain connects TRBV6-1 to TRBJ1-1, with no clear D. The germline V gene has CDR1 MNHNS and CDR2 SASEGT. The V end lost 6 bases, the J end lost 0 bases, and 14 bases lay between the germline ends. The CDR3 totals 15 residues. CDR3 coding DNA: TGTGCCAGCAGGCCCCGCTTGGGGATGAACACTGAAGCTTTCTTT. Protein: CASRPRLGMNTEAFF.

J is TRBJ1-2 and V is TRBV6-1; D ambiguous. The length of the CDR3 is 13 residues. V lost 6 bases to trimming and J lost 5 bases, with 13 bases between them. CDR1 and CDR2 from the germline V gene are MNHNS and SASEGT. The CDR3 loop reads CASRTGIVYGYTF. CDR3 in DNA: TGTGCCAGCAGGACCGGGATCGTTTATGGCTACACCTTC.

V is TRBV7-8 and J is TRBJ2-2, with D possibly TRBD2 on 5 matching bases. Deletions cut 5 bases from V and 5 bases from J, with 12 bases between. The CDR3 spans 14 residues. The germline V gene encodes CDR1 SGHVS and CDR2 FQNEAQ. The CDR3 is CASSPRRVTGELFF. DNA for the CDR3: TGTGCCAGCAGCCCCCGGCGGGTTACCGGGGAGCTGTTTTTT.

V usage is TRBV4-2 and J usage is TRBJ2-7; unclear D gene. V was pared by 5 bases and J by 6 bases, with 17 bases between. In germline, CDR1 is LGHNA, CDR2 YNFKEQ. The CDR3 consists of 14 residues. The chain's CDR3 is CASSLDPEIPEQYF. The CDR3 bases are TGTGCCAGCAGCTTGGATCCTGAGATCCCCGAGCAGTACTTC.

The chain recombines TRBV13 with TRBJ2-7; a weak D match, TRBD1 (5 bases). V gave up 8 bases and J gave up 4 bases, with 18 bases separating them. This CDR3 comprises 14 residues. Germline V gene data show CDR1 as PRHDT and CDR2 as FYEKMQ (reference sequence). The CDR3 region has the DNA TGTGCCAGCCGTAATGCAGGGAAGAAGTACGAGCAGTACTTC. This encodes CASRNAGKKYEQYF. The whole variable domain, remainder taken from reference TRBV13 and TRBJ2-7, is AAGVIQSPRHLIKEKRETATLKCYPIPRHDTVYWYQQGPGQDPQFLISFYEKMQSDKGSIPDRFSAQQFSDYHSELNMSSLELGDSALYFCASRNAGKKYEQYFGPGTRLTVT.

The gene calls are TRBV18 and TRBJ1-2, with 7 bases identical to TRBD1. This CDR3 spans 16 amino acids. The trim removed 1 base at V and 0 bases at J, leaving 5 bases unmatched. Germline lookup yields CDR1 KGHSH and CDR2 LQKENI. The CDR3 sequence: CASSPRQGGSNYGYTF. For the CDR3, the DNA is TGTGCCAGCTCACCACGACAGGGTGGGTCTAACTATGGCTACACCTTC.

The V gene is TRBV15, the J gene TRBJ1-1; weak D call: TRBD1 (5 bases). The CDR3 is 16 residues long. Germline V gene data show CDR1 as LNHNV and CDR2 as YYDKDF (reference sequence). V was shortened by 3 bases and J by 2 bases, with 16 bases between the two germline ends. For the CDR3, the DNA is TGTGCCACCAGCAGGTTAACCGGGACTACAAACACTGAAGCTTTCTTT. Translated: CATSRLTGTTNTEAFF.

The V and J genes are TRBV11-2 and TRBJ2-3, with 8 bases identical to TRBD2. V was pared by 4 bases and J by 10 bases, with 10 bases of the junction left unmatched. The germline gives CDR1 SGHAT, CDR2 FQNNGV. CDR3 length: 14 amino acids. CDR3 residues: CASSSTRGLVAQYF. The CDR3 DNA is TGTGCCAGCAGCTCAACGCGGGGACTAGTTGCGCAGTATTTT.

CDR3 DNA sequence: TGTGCCATCAGTGAAGGGTCAGGGCTAGCCAAAAACATTCAGTACTTC. It translates to CAISEGSGLAKNIQYF. The chain couples TRBV10-3 to TRBJ2-4, with D perhaps matching TRBD1 (5 bases). Germline V gene data show CDR1 as ENHRY and CDR2 as SYGVKD. This CDR3 has 16 residues. Deletions cut 3 bases from V and 0 bases from J, with 12 bases between.

This sequence joins TRBV7-8 and TRBJ1-4; 9 nucleotides match TRBD1. The CDR3 spans 17 residues. Germline V gene sequence: CDR1 SGHVS, CDR2 FQNEAQ. V shed 3 bases and J 2 bases; nucleotides not matched to a gene: 7. CDR3 nucleotides: TGTGCCAGCAGCTTTCCGGGACAGGGTTCGACTAATGAAAAACTGTTTTTT. Protein sequence: CASSFPGQGSTNEKLFF.

The chain carries TRBV9 and TRBJ2-3; TRBD1 is a possible D gene (5 bases). V gave up 0 bases and J gave up 4 bases, with 12 bases separating them. This CDR3 region has 15 residues. Germline assignment: CDR1 SGDLS and CDR2 YYNGEE. CDR3 nucleotide sequence: TGTGCCAGCAGCGTAGGGGGCAGGGCCCCAGATACGCAGTATTTT. It specifies CASSVGGRAPDTQYF. The entire variable domain, with the rest obtained from reference TRBV9 and TRBJ2-3, is as follows: DSGVTQTPKHLITATGQRVTLRCSPRSGDLSVYWYQQSLDQGLQFLIQYYNGEERAKGNILERFSAQQFPDLHSELNLSSLELGDSALYFCASSVGGRAPDTQYFGPGTRLTVL.

The chain carries TRBV11-2 and TRBJ1-2; the match to TRBD1 covers 7 bases. The CDR3 spans 17 residues. V lost 0 bases and J lost 1; bases outside the gene matches: 8. From germline, CDR1 is SGHAT and CDR2 FQNNGV. The CDR3 DNA reads as TGTGCCAGCAGCTTAGATGTAATGACAGGGTATAACTATGGCTACACCTTC. Translating it yields CASSLDVMTGYNYGYTF.

Only a few counts were recorded for this clone. V and J are TRBV10-3 and TRBJ1-5, with 8 bases identical to TRBD1. Trimming at V came to 0 bases and at J to 7 bases, leaving 5 bases not matched to a gene. Germline V CDR1 and CDR2: ENHRY, SYGVKD. The CDR3 is made up of 15 amino acids. DNA for the CDR3: TGTGCCATCAGTGAGTCTGGGGACAGGTCCCAGCCCCAGCATTTT. Translated, it gives CAISESGDRSQPQHF.

The genes are TRBV5-1 and TRBJ2-2, with a weak D call TRBD1 (8 bases). V was trimmed by 4 bases and J by 6 bases, leaving 19 bases between them. The CDR3 consists of 16 residues. Per the germline V gene, CDR1 is SGHRS and CDR2 is YFSETQ. CDR3 DNA sequence: TGCGCCAGCAGCCCCCAGACAGGGGAGGGGTCCGGGGAGCTGTTTTTT. This codes for CASSPQTGEGSGELFF.

The V and J genes are TRBV11-1 and TRBJ1-5; D may be TRBD1 (6 bases). The germline V gene has CDR1 SGHAT and CDR2 FQDESV (reference sequence). This CDR3 spans 15 amino acids. V was clipped by 5 bases and J by 0 bases, with 11 bases between them. CDR3 sequence (DNA): TGTGCCAGCAGCCCGACAGGTTCTAGCAATCAGCCCCAGCATTTT. Translated, it gives CASSPTGSSNQPQHF.

The chain joins TRBV28 to TRBJ2-7; TRBD1 agrees at 7 bases. The CDR3 extends over 15 amino acids. Germline V gives CDR1 MDHEN, CDR2 SYDVKM. Trimming cost V 11 bases and J 0 bases; bases outside gene matches: 13. The CDR3, as DNA: TGTGCCTCGCTCCTCCGGGACAGCAGCTCCTACGAGCAGTACTTC. Protein sequence: CASLLRDSSSYEQYF.

The CDR3 DNA reads TGTGCCAGCACGCGGGGGCCCGACAATGAGCAGTTCTTC. It is translated as CASTRGPDNEQFF. The V call is TRBV6-5, the J call TRBJ2-1; D perhaps matches TRBD2 (7 bases). The V end was cut by 7 bases, the J end by 5 bases, with 12 bases between. The CDR3 length is 13 residues. Germline V gene data show CDR1 as MNHEY and CDR2 as SVGAGI.

This clone has a single count. V and J are TRBV5-1 and TRBJ2-3, with unresolved D. The CDR3 is 12 amino acids. Germline CDR1 and CDR2: SGHRS and YFSETQ. V lost 2 bases and J 5 bases, leaving 6 bases between the germline ends. CDR3 coding DNA: TGCGCCAGCAGCTTTCTTCTAGATACGCAGTATTTT. Translated, it gives CASSFLLDTQYF.

The V gene is TRBV7-9, the J gene TRBJ2-2; D call uncertain. Trimming removed 2 bases at V and 0 bases at J, with 10 bases between. CDR3 length: 16 residues. Germline-derived CDR1 and CDR2 are SEHNR and FQNEAQ (reference sequence). CDR3: CASSLHVVTNTGELFF. Here the CDR3 DNA reads TGTGCCAGCAGCTTACACGTAGTAACGAACACCGGGGAGCTGTTTTTT. The full variable domain, in which reference TRBV7-9 and TRBJ2-2 provide the parts outside the CDR3, is DTGVSQNPRHKITKRGQNVTFRCDPISEHNRLYWYRQTLGQGPEFLTYFQNEAQLEKSRLLSDRFSAERPKGSFSTLEIQRTEQGDSAMYLCASSLHVVTNTGELFFGEGSRLTVL.

The chain combines TRBV6-6 with TRBJ1-4, with TRBD1 as a possible D gene (5 bases). The CDR3 is made up of 13 amino acids. The V end lost 2 bases, the J end lost 7 bases, and 8 bases lay between the germline ends. The germline V gene encodes CDR1 MNHNY and CDR2 SVGAGI (reference sequence). As DNA, the CDR3 is TGTGCCAGCAGTTACAGGGGAAGTGAAAAACTGTTTTTT. Protein sequence: CASSYRGSEKLFF.

The chain couples TRBV11-3 to TRBJ2-4; D ambiguous. The CDR3 is 15 residues long. Germline CDR1 is SGHNT and CDR2 is YENEEA. V lost 2 bases, J lost 3 bases, and 11 bases lay in between. In nucleotides, the CDR3 is TGTGCCAGCAGCTTAAATCCTGGCGGCAAAAACATTCAGTACTTC. It is translated as CASSLNPGGKNIQYF.

The chain carries TRBV9 and TRBJ2-5; a possible D gene is TRBD1 (6 bases). The tail of the sequence fits TRBJ2-7 better, so the J call may be wrong. Germline V gene lookup returns CDR1 SGDLS and CDR2 YYNGEE. The CDR3 consists of 12 residues. CDR3 DNA: TGTGCCAGCAGCGCACTAGGGGGCGAGCAGTACTTC. As protein: CASSALGGEQYF.

Comment on this clone: A read error may produce the germline difference seen at one junction end. The rearrangement uses TRBV14 and TRBJ2-3; D gene unclear. This CDR3 has 13 residues. Germline CDR1 and CDR2: SGHDN and FVKESK. The CDR3 nucleotides are TGTGCCAGCAGCCAAGGAGCTAATAGAGGCATCAAGTTT. It codes for CASSQGANRGIKF.

This clone was recorded a few times. The chain employs TRBV7-2 and TRBJ1-6; 9 bases agree with TRBD1. V dropped 5 bases and J dropped 10; count of bases not matched to a gene: 12. The V gene's germline CDR1 is SGHTA and CDR2 FQGNSA. The CDR3 is made up of 16 amino acids. The CDR3 sequence is CASSGRTGVEGSPLHF. The CDR3 nucleotides read TGTGCCAGCAGCGGAAGGACAGGGGTTGAGGGGTCACCCCTCCACTTT.